This T cell receptor (beta chain) derives from a study of response to subunit inactivated influenza vaccine. Study outcomes and limitations: The authors suggested that few new T cells are recruited per seasonal influenza vaccination.

In regard to this clonotype: Its specificity is not known.

CDR1 and CDR2 (germline): LGHNA, YSLEER. The trim removed 4 bases at V and 7 bases at J, leaving 5 bases unmatched. CDR3 length equals 15 residues. TCRdb itself ran the RT-PCR reads through MiXCR, one entry per CDR3 protein. The sample lists about 650,000 distinct CDR3 sequences, less than 15% occurring once. The clonotype comes from a man in his fifties who received an inactivated influenza vaccine. Material: PBMCs from blood, obtained 14 to 15 days before vaccination. The rearrangement links TRBV4-3 to TRBJ2-2; 11 bases are shared with TRBD1. CDR3 nucleotide sequence: TGCGCCAGCAGCCCCGGACAGGGGGCGGTCGGGGAGCTGTTTTTT. It codes for CASSPGQGAVGELFF.